The 31 T cell receptor beta chains reported below all come from one sample, sequenced in a study of human T cells and chemical hapten exposure. Described time point: patch test 3, about 24 weeks after DPC sensitization. Specified treatment: therapeutic diphenylcyclopropenone sensitization with weekly scalp DPC. TCRdb used MiXCR to reprocess the RACE reads, holding one entry per CDR3 protein. The data hold about 190,000 distinct CDR3 sequences, with about 25% observed a single time. The starting material was whole blood, obtained in connection with sensitization to the hapten diphenylcyclopropenone (DPC). All receptors derive from a woman in her thirties or forties with alopecia areata. Some clones in this sample may be carry-over from other donors' samples.

The chain carries TRBV7-2 and TRBJ1-2; D not resolved. Germline assignment: CDR1 SGHTA and CDR2 FQGNSA. This CDR3 contains 13 residues. The V end was cut by 5 bases, the J end by 8 bases, with 15 bases between. As DNA, the CDR3 is TGTGCCAGCAGCCGGACGGAGAAGCGGGGCTACACCTTC. Translating it yields CASSRTEKRGYTF.

The J gene is TRBJ2-5, the V gene TRBV4-2; D is possibly TRBD2 (5 bases). Deletions cut 2 bases from V and 2 bases from J, with 12 bases between. The CDR3 length is 15 residues. Per the germline V gene, CDR1 is LGHNA and CDR2 is YNFKEQ. The CDR3 DNA is TGTGCCAGCAGCCAACGAGGGAACCAACAAGAGACCCAGTACTTC. Encoded protein: CASSQRGNQQETQYF.

The chain employs TRBV3-1 and TRBJ2-1, with unresolved D. V gave up 6 bases and J gave up 9 bases, with 12 bases separating them. The germline CDR1 and CDR2 sequences are LGHDT and YNNKEL (reference sequence). This CDR3 spans 12 amino acids. The CDR3 region has the DNA TGTGCCAGCAGTCGTAGCAACAGTGAGCAGTTCTTC. Its translation: CASSRSNSEQFF.

The V and J genes are TRBV4-3 and TRBJ2-3, with 11 positions matching TRBD2. After removal of 0 bases from V and 4 bases from J, the junction contained 6 bases not matched to a gene. From germline, CDR1 is LGHNA and CDR2 YSLEER. CDR3 length: 17 residues. This CDR3 reads CASSQDSLAGGPDTQYF. Written as DNA, the CDR3 is TGCGCCAGCAGCCAAGATAGTCTAGCGGGAGGCCCAGATACGCAGTATTTT.

The chain carries TRBV28 and TRBJ1-5; D is ambiguous. V was clipped by 5 bases and J by 7 bases, with 9 bases between them. From germline, CDR1 is MDHEN and CDR2 SYDVKM. CDR3 length equals 12 residues. The CDR3 protein is CASSPFMQPQHF. The CDR3 DNA reads TGTGCCAGCAGTCCCTTTATGCAGCCCCAGCATTTT. The full variable domain, in which reference TRBV28 and TRBJ1-5 provide the parts outside the CDR3, is DVKVTQSSRYLVKRTGEKVFLECVQDMDHENMFWYRQDPGLGLRLIYFSYDVKMKEKGDIPEGYSVSREKKERFSLILESASTNQTSMYLCASSPFMQPQHFGDGTRLSIL.

The chain has TRBV6-2 or TRBV6-3 and TRBJ2-7, with a weak D call TRBD2 (6 bases). The ends were cut back, 7 bases at V and 3 bases at J, with 13 bases in the middle. The CDR3 is 13 residues long. The germline V gene has CDR1 MNHEY and CDR2 SVGEGT. The CDR3 reads CASTGGVDYEQYF. DNA for the CDR3: TGTGCCAGCACCGGCGGGGTAGACTACGAGCAGTACTTC.

The rearrangement joins TRBV29-1 to TRBJ2-1; 7 nucleotides agree with TRBD2. The V and J ends lost 6 bases and 3 bases, in that order; junction bases with no gene match: 8. The CDR3 is 14 amino acids. Per the germline V gene, CDR1 is SQVTM and CDR2 is ANQGSEA. The CDR3 DNA follows: TGCAGCGTCGGGAACGCGGGAGTCTACAATGAGCAGTTCTTC. Its protein is CSVGNAGVYNEQFF.

The rearrangement links TRBV2 to TRBJ1-6; D is unresolved. V dropped 6 bases and J dropped 0 bases, with 18 bases sitting between them. Per germline, CDR1 SNHLY and CDR2 FYNNEI. The CDR3 totals 18 residues. In DNA form, the CDR3 reads TGTGCCAGCAGCCCCGGACCCAACGGTGGCTCCTATAATTCACCCCTCCACTTT. Its protein product is CASSPGPNGGSYNSPLHF.

This clonotype was found a few times. This chain connects TRBV20-1 to TRBJ2-1; 11 nucleotides align to TRBD1. CDR1 is DFQATT, CDR2 SNEGSKA, per germline (reference sequence). The V and J ends lost 0 bases and 2 bases, in that order; junction bases with no gene match: 6. This CDR3 spans 17 amino acids. CDR3 DNA: TGCAGTGCTAGAGATTGGTGGGGACAGGGGGCCTACAATGAGCAGTTCTTC. Translating it yields CSARDWWGQGAYNEQFF.

This clonotype was seen at least ten times. The chain links TRBV5-4 to TRBJ1-2; D possibly corresponds to TRBD1 (5 bases). Germline CDR1 reads SGHNT; CDR2 reads YYREEE (reference sequence). V lost 0 bases, J lost 8 bases, and 14 bases lay in between. The CDR3 runs 14 residues. CDR3 coding DNA: TGTGCCAGCAGCTTGGGGGGACCGACGGGCGGCTACACCTTC. It codes for CASSLGGPTGGYTF.

This rearrangement joins TRBV29-1 to TRBJ2-5; D is uncertain. V lost 7 bases and J 1 base, leaving 10 bases between the germline ends. Germline CDR1 reads SQVTM; CDR2 reads ANQGSEA. The CDR3 totals 12 residues. The CDR3 DNA reads TGCAGCGGGTGGGCGGCCCAAGAGACCCAGTACTTC. Translated, it gives CSGWAAQETQYF.

This clonotype was counted between two and nine times. The chain has TRBV27 and TRBJ2-7, with D possibly being TRBD2 (5 bases). Germline loops: CDR1 MNHEY, CDR2 SMNVEV (reference sequence). The germline V and J ends were trimmed by 4 bases and 2 bases, with 12 bases remaining between them. This CDR3 has 14 amino acids. CDR3 amino acids: CASSSPGIPYEQYF. DNA of the CDR3: TGTGCCAGCAGTTCACCGGGAATACCCTACGAGCAGTACTTC.

The chain links TRBV6-6 to TRBJ1-5; D uncertain. V was trimmed by 2 bases and J by 2 bases, leaving 16 bases between them. CDR1 is MNHNY and CDR2 is SVGAGI in the germline V gene (reference sequence). This CDR3 is 17 amino acids long. The CDR3 protein is CASSYEVGVLGNQPQHF. CDR3 DNA: TGTGCCAGCAGTTACGAGGTCGGGGTCTTGGGCAATCAGCCCCAGCATTTT.

The chain carries TRBV28 and TRBJ2-1; D is uncertain. The CDR3 sequence is 14 residues long. V was trimmed by 5 bases and J by 6 bases, leaving 14 bases between them. Germline V gene data show CDR1 as MDHEN and CDR2 as SYDVKM. The CDR3 here is CASSPPDSPNEQFF. CDR3 DNA sequence: TGTGCCAGCAGTCCGCCCGACTCGCCCAATGAGCAGTTCTTC.

J is TRBJ1-1 and V is TRBV5-6; D gene uncertain. The length of the CDR3 is 13 residues. V was clipped by 0 bases and J by 4 bases, with 7 bases between them. Germline V gene sequence: CDR1 SGHDT, CDR2 YYEEEE. As DNA, the CDR3 is TGTGCCAGCAGCTTGGGGAGGGCCACTGAAGCTTTCTTT. Its protein is CASSLGRATEAFF.

The genes are TRBV28 and TRBJ1-1, with D possibly matching TRBD1 (6 bases). Germline CDR1 is MDHEN and CDR2 is SYDVKM. This CDR3 has 16 amino acids. V lost 3 bases to trimming and J lost 0 bases, with 14 bases between them. For the CDR3, the DNA is TGTGCCAGCAGTTTTAGTAGGACAGTCATGAACACTGAAGCTTTCTTT. This translates into CASSFSRTVMNTEAFF.

Comment on this clonotype: At one end, the junction sequence differs from germline, possibly due to a read error. The rearrangement links TRBV28 to TRBJ1-2; the D gene is possibly TRBD1 (5 bases). Germline-derived CDR1 and CDR2 are MDHEN and SYDVKM. This CDR3 is built from 14 residues. The CDR3 protein is CASSLVGRAGGYNF. In DNA form, the CDR3 reads TGTGCCAGCAGTCTGGTGGGCAGGGCGGGAGGCTACAACTTC.

DNA of the CDR3: TGTGCCAGCAGTTTAATATGGACAGGGAACACCGGGGAGCTGTTTTTT. Translating gives CASSLIWTGNTGELFF. This chain links TRBV12-3 or TRBV12-4 with TRBJ2-2; TRBD1 matches at 7 bases. CDR3 size: 16 residues. J was trimmed by 1 base and V by 2 bases; bases with no gene match: 4.

This chain uses TRBV7-2 with TRBJ1-6; TRBD1 aligns across 7 bases. The V gene end was trimmed by 4 bases and the J gene end by 7 bases; junction bases not matched to a gene: 13. CDR3 size: 17 residues. The germline CDR1 and CDR2 sequences are SGHTA and FQGNSA. The CDR3 protein is CASSSSHRQGVNSPLHF. CDR3 sequence (DNA): TGTGCCAGCAGCTCCTCTCACCGACAGGGAGTCAATTCACCCCTCCACTTT.

This clonotype was seen a few times. V is TRBV7-2 and J is TRBJ2-5, with D uncertain. V lost 4 bases, J lost 1 base, and 4 bases lay in between. Germline V gene sequence: CDR1 SGHTA, CDR2 FQGNSA. This CDR3 region has 12 residues. The CDR3 bases are TGTGCCAGCAGCTCGATCCAAGAGACCCAGTACTTC. It translates to CASSSIQETQYF.

The chain joins TRBV7-2 to TRBJ2-3; 8 positions agree with TRBD2. The V gene end was trimmed by 0 bases and the J gene end by 3 bases; junction bases not matched to a gene: 11. Germline V lookup: CDR1 SGHTA, CDR2 FQGNSA. The CDR3 is 18 residues long. CDR3 nucleotide sequence: TGTGCCAGCAGCTTAGCGCCCGGAAGCGGGAGCCGTACAGATACGCAGTATTTT. Translation gives CASSLAPGSGSRTDTQYF.

This clonotype has just a few counts. The chain has TRBV10-3 and TRBJ2-7; 9 nucleotides align to TRBD1. Trimming took 10 bases from V and 7 from J; bases not matched to a gene: 14. Germline V lookup: CDR1 ENHRY, CDR2 SYGVKD. CDR3 length equals 14 residues. The CDR3, as DNA: TGTGCCACCGAGCCGGGACAGGGCCATTGGGAGCAGTACTTC. Its protein product is CATEPGQGHWEQYF.

V is TRBV9 and J is TRBJ2-2; no definite D call. V was clipped by 4 bases and J by 2 bases, with 6 bases between them. This CDR3 has 13 amino acids. Per germline, CDR1 SGDLS and CDR2 YYNGEE. The chain's CDR3 is CASSTTNTGELFF. CDR3 DNA: TGTGCCAGCAGCACAACAAACACCGGGGAGCTGTTTTTT.

The J gene is TRBJ2-5, the V gene TRBV20-1; D might be TRBD2 (5 bases). CDR1 is DFQATT and CDR2 is SNEGSKA in the germline V gene (reference sequence). The CDR3 covers 14 residues. Trimming removed 6 bases from V and 2 bases from J, with 16 bases in between. CDR3 in amino acids: CSAEGSSGQETQYF. Here the CDR3 DNA reads TGCAGTGCCGAGGGATCCTCCGGACAAGAGACCCAGTACTTC.

As DNA, the CDR3 is TGTGCCAGCAGCGTTGGGACTAGCGGAACCACAGATACGCAGTATTTT. Translation gives CASSVGTSGTTDTQYF. The V call is TRBV9, the J call TRBJ2-3; 11 positions match TRBD2. The CDR3 totals 16 residues. The trim removed 2 bases at V and 2 bases at J, leaving 4 bases unmatched. The germline gives CDR1 SGDLS, CDR2 YYNGEE.

This chain uses TRBV7-9 with TRBJ2-7; the match to TRBD1 covers 9 bases. Germline V gene sequence: CDR1 SEHNR, CDR2 FQNEAQ (reference sequence). This CDR3 is 14 amino acids long. V lost 5 bases and J lost 4; bases outside the gene matches: 6. The CDR3: CASSPQGQGYEQYF. CDR3 in DNA: TGTGCCAGCAGCCCCCAGGGACAGGGTTACGAGCAGTACTTC. Variable domain in full (rest from reference TRBV7-9 and TRBJ2-7): DTGVSQNPRHKITKRGQNVTFRCDPISEHNRLYWYRQTLGQGPEFLTYFQNEAQLEKSRLLSDRFSAERPKGSFSTLEIQRTEQGDSAMYLCASSPQGQGYEQYFGPGTRLTVT.

The V and J genes are TRBV7-9 and TRBJ2-7, with a weak D call TRBD2 (5 bases). The ends were cut back, 0 bases at V and 2 bases at J, with 14 bases in the middle. Germline loops: CDR1 SEHNR, CDR2 FQNEAQ (reference sequence). This CDR3 region has 16 residues. In nucleotides, the CDR3 is TGTGCCAGCAGCTTAGCAGCCAGCGGTTATCCCTACGAGCAGTACTTC. Protein sequence: CASSLAASGYPYEQYF.

This chain joins TRBV20-1 and TRBJ2-5; D possibly corresponds to TRBD1 (6 bases). The germline gives CDR1 DFQATT, CDR2 SNEGSKA (reference sequence). The CDR3 length is 13 residues. Between the trimmed V and J ends, which lost 5 bases and 7 bases, there was a span of 17 bases. CDR3 DNA sequence: TGCAGTGCTCTTGGGGACATAGGTGGGACCCAGTACTTC. Residues: CSALGDIGGTQYF.

This clonotype was seen a few times. The gene calls are TRBV19 and TRBJ2-5; 13 nucleotides align to TRBD2. Germline-derived CDR1 and CDR2 are LNHDA and SQIVND (reference sequence). After removal of 6 bases from V and 4 bases from J, the junction contained 5 bases not matched to a gene. This CDR3 is built from 15 residues. The chain's CDR3 is CASSGTSGNTETQYF. CDR3 DNA sequence: TGTGCCAGTAGCGGGACTAGCGGGAACACAGAGACCCAGTACTTC.

The V call is TRBV10-3, the J call TRBJ1-5, with D maybe TRBD1 (5 bases). The CDR3 totals 14 residues. The germline V gene has CDR1 ENHRY and CDR2 SYGVKD. V was clipped by 5 bases and J by 4 bases, with 12 bases between them. The CDR3 sequence is CAISPRQTNQPQHF. The CDR3 region has the DNA TGTGCCATCAGTCCTCGACAGACTAATCAGCCCCAGCATTTT.

This clonotype was observed a handful of times. The chain employs TRBV2 and TRBJ2-7, with D possibly matching TRBD2 (6 bases). The germline CDR1 and CDR2 sequences are SNHLY and FYNNEI. The V and J ends lost 6 bases and 2 bases respectively, with 14 bases between them. The CDR3 has 14 residues. CDR3 region: CASRGGDLAYEQYF. CDR3 DNA sequence: TGTGCCAGCAGGGGCGGGGACTTAGCCTACGAGCAGTACTTC.